One sample yielded the 18 T cell receptor beta chains listed below, sequenced in a study of T cell responses to AZD1222 COVID-19 vaccine. Clones were read by immunoSEQ multiplex PCR, and TCRdb kept only the in-frame ones, dropping some. The sample has 65,000 to 70,000 clones, 82% seen once. Material: peripheral blood, obtained on day 0 of AZD1222 vaccination. The receptors derive from an adult in good health.

The V and J genes are TRBV6-5 and TRBJ2-7; possible D gene TRBD1, 6 bases. Germline V gene data show CDR1 as MNHEY and CDR2 as SVGAGI. V shed 4 bases and J shed 3 bases, with 13 bases lying between them. The CDR3 is 14 amino acids. The CDR3 is CASSSLRTVYEQYF. The CDR3 coding sequence is TGTGCCAGCAGTTCCCTCCGGACAGTCTACGAGCAGTACTTC.

V is TRBV5-8 and J is TRBJ1-5, with D tentatively TRBD1 (5 bases). The CDR3 runs to 13 residues. CDR1 is SGHTS, CDR2 YDEGEE, per germline. With 0 bases removed from V and 7 bases from J, the gap between germline ends came to 8 bases. This CDR3 is CASSLGDRQPQHF. CDR3 DNA: TGTGCCAGCAGCTTGGGGGACCGACAGCCCCAGCATTTT.

The chain is built from TRBV3-1 (or the pseudogene TRBV3-2) and TRBJ1-3; D is undetermined. Trimming left V 0 bases short and J 4 bases short, with 10 bases between. CDR1 is LGHDT and CDR2 is YNNKEL in the germline V gene (reference sequence). This CDR3 region has 15 residues. The CDR3 DNA reads as TGTGCCAGCAGCCAAGAGACCAACTTGGGAAACACCATATATTTT. This sequence encodes CASSQETNLGNTIYF.

This clone was seen more than once but under ten times. The chain links TRBV19 to TRBJ2-7; tentatively, D is TRBD2 (5 bases). Germline CDR1 and CDR2: LNHDA and SQIVND (reference sequence). Between the trimmed V and J ends, which lost 6 bases and 4 bases, there was a span of 16 bases. The CDR3 loop spans 14 amino acids. Here the CDR3 DNA reads TGTGCCAGTAGCCCATCGGGGTTAAATTACGAGCAGTACTTC. This translates into CASSPSGLNYEQYF.

The chain uses TRBV14 and TRBJ1-2; maybe TRBD1 (6 bases). Trimming removed 5 bases from V and 4 bases from J, with 26 bases in between. The CDR3 has 18 amino acids. Germline V gene data show CDR1 as SGHDN and CDR2 as FVKESK. In DNA form, the CDR3 reads TGTGCCAGCAGCACCCGGGACACCAGGGCGGGGTTCGTCTATGGCTACACCTTC. It encodes CASSTRDTRAGFVYGYTF.

The V call is TRBV4-1, the J call TRBJ2-3; D unresolved. The V end lost 1 base, the J end lost 2 bases, and 13 bases lay between the germline ends. Germline values: CDR1 MGHRA, CDR2 YSYEKL. The CDR3 is 16 residues long. The CDR3 DNA reads TGCGCCAGCAGCCAAGCCTTAGCCGGATTCACAGATACGCAGTATTTT. Its protein is CASSQALAGFTDTQYF.

V is TRBV6-5 and J is TRBJ1-1; D possibly corresponds to TRBD1 (5 bases). Looked up from germline, CDR1 is MNHEY and CDR2 is SVGAGI. CDR3 size: 13 residues. Trimming took off 5 bases at V and 3 bases at J, with 10 bases between the two ends. CDR3 bases: TGTGCCAGCAGTAGGGTAGGGGACACTGAAGCTTTCTTT. This codes for CASSRVGDTEAFF.

The chain employs TRBV19 and TRBJ2-2; 7 bases are a match to TRBD1. Unmatched junction bases numbered 4, after V lost 2 bases and J lost 4 bases. Germline CDR1 is LNHDA and CDR2 is SQIVND (reference sequence). The CDR3 is made up of 15 amino acids. The CDR3 loop is CASSIKGAATGELFF. The CDR3 DNA reads TGTGCCAGTAGTATAAAGGGGGCGGCCACCGGGGAGCTGTTTTTT.

This clone has a single count. The chain employs TRBV5-5 and TRBJ1-2; D unresolved. CDR3 length equals 14 residues. CDR1 is SGHKS and CDR2 is YYEKEE in the germline V gene (reference sequence). The ends were cut back, 0 bases at V and 5 bases at J, with 11 bases in the middle. CDR3: CASSLDSIRYGYTF. The CDR3 DNA is TGTGCCAGCAGCTTGGACAGTATCCGATATGGCTACACCTTC.

This clone counts as medium-sized. This chain uses TRBV7-8 with TRBJ2-7; either TRBD1 or TRBD2 may fit D (5 bases each). Germline V lookup: CDR1 SGHVS, CDR2 FQNEAQ. The V end lost 5 bases, the J end lost 6 bases, and 17 bases lay between the germline ends. The length of the CDR3 is 14 residues. For the CDR3, the DNA is TGTGCCAGCAGCCCCCAGAGGGGACCGGGCGAGCAGTACTTC. It codes for CASSPQRGPGEQYF.

V usage is TRBV4-3 and J usage is TRBJ1-6, with a possible D match to TRBD1 (5 bases). CDR1 is LGHNA and CDR2 is YSLEER in the germline V gene. V was cut by 0 bases and J by 7 bases, with 7 bases left in between. This CDR3 has 14 residues. CDR3 amino acids: CASSQDWGNSPLHF. CDR3 DNA sequence: TGCGCCAGCAGCCAAGATTGGGGCAATTCACCCCTCCACTTT.

The chain is built from TRBV5-8 and TRBJ1-2, with 8 bases matching TRBD1. The V gene's germline CDR1 is SGHTS and CDR2 YDEGEE. The CDR3 consists of 14 residues. J was trimmed by 5 bases and V by 4 bases; bases with no gene match: 7. The CDR3 DNA reads TGTGCCAGCAGCCTAAGGACAGGGACTTATGGCTACACCTTC. Protein: CASSLRTGTYGYTF.

The rearrangement uses TRBV5-4 and TRBJ2-1; 8 bases map to TRBD2. Germline CDR1 is SGHNT and CDR2 is YYREEE (reference sequence). The V segment lost 0 bases and the J segment 7 bases; nucleotides outside the gene matches: 9. The CDR3 has 16 amino acids. CDR3 residues: CASSLGVGLGLNEQFF. CDR3 nucleotide sequence: TGTGCCAGCAGCTTGGGGGTGGGACTAGGTTTGAATGAGCAGTTCTTC. Complete variable domain (other parts from reference TRBV5-4 and TRBJ2-1): ETGVTQSPTHLIKTRGQQVTLRCSSQSGHNTVSWYQQALGQGPQFIFQYYREEENGRGNFPPRFSGLQFPNYSSELNVNALELDDSALYLCASSLGVGLGLNEQFFGPGTRLTVL.

The chain employs TRBV27 and TRBJ1-1, with D possibly being TRBD1 (6 bases). CDR1 and CDR2 from the germline V gene are MNHEY and SMNVEV (reference sequence). This CDR3 spans 15 amino acids. The germline V and J ends were trimmed by 6 bases and 11 bases, with 25 bases remaining between them. The CDR3 coding sequence is TGTGCCAGCAGACCGGGACAACGGAGTCGTTTGGACGCTTTCTTT. It codes for CASRPGQRSRLDAFF.

This rearrangement joins TRBV5-5 to TRBJ1-4; D is possibly TRBD1 (5 bases). The germline V gene has CDR1 SGHKS and CDR2 YYEKEE (reference sequence). The CDR3 is 12 residues long. V was trimmed by 5 bases and J by 8 bases, leaving 10 bases between them. CDR3 nucleotides: TGTGCCAGCAGTTCCAACAGGGAAAAACTGTTTTTT. Translation: CASSSNREKLFF.

This chain uses TRBV2 with TRBJ1-4, with D possibly being TRBD1 (5 bases). Germline loops: CDR1 SNHLY, CDR2 FYNNEI. The CDR3 sequence is 13 residues long. Trimming took off 7 bases at V and 3 bases at J, with 9 bases between the two ends. The CDR3 region is CASKAGANEKLFF. In nucleotides, the CDR3 is TGTGCCAGCAAGGCGGGGGCTAATGAAAAACTGTTTTTT. The full variable domain, rest sourced from reference TRBV2 and TRBJ1-4, is EPEVTQTPSHQVTQMGQEVILRCVPISNHLYFYWYRQILGQKVEFLVSFYNNEISEKSEIFDDQFSVERPDGSNFTLKIRSTKLEDSAMYFCASKAGANEKLFFGSGTQLSVL.

The chain has TRBV29-1 and TRBJ1-1; 8 nucleotides match TRBD1. The trim removed 3 bases at V and 3 bases at J, leaving 3 bases unmatched. This CDR3 has 13 residues. The germline gives CDR1 SQVTM, CDR2 ANQGSEA. The CDR3 DNA reads as TGCAGCGTTGACGGACAGGGAGACACTGAAGCTTTCTTT. Protein product: CSVDGQGDTEAFF.

The rearrangement links TRBV6-2 or TRBV6-3 to TRBJ2-5; D unclear. The CDR3 loop spans 16 amino acids. The germline V and J ends were trimmed by 2 bases and 0 bases, with 13 bases remaining between them. CDR1 MNHEY and CDR2 SVGEGT come from the germline V gene. The CDR3 DNA sequence: TGTGCCAGCAGTTACACGTCATGGCAAAACCAAGAGACCCAGTACTTC. This codes for CASSYTSWQNQETQYF.